This entry lists 29 T cell receptor beta chains sequenced from one sample in a study of tumor-infiltrating lymphocytes in primary liver carcinoma. The authors took blood RNA from unsorted whole blood and also extracted germline DNA. TCR beta cDNA was prepared out of around 460 ng total RNA by means of a constant-region primer. Investigators got TCR beta libraries out of three nested multiplex PCR rounds, done with slightly modified ARM-PCR. TRBV1-TRBV30 forward primers paired with a C-beta reverse primer drove the first two PCR rounds, roughly 9 cycles each. TCRdb re-derived calls from the multiplex PCR reads in MiXCR, one entry per CDR3 protein. Among about 310,000 distinct CDR3 sequences, 58% were seen once, and the ten largest hold about 18%. Sequencing used peripheral blood. All receptors derive from a woman aged 25 to 39 with primary liver carcinoma and hepatitis B virus infection.

The chain combines TRBV28 with TRBJ2-4; 15 bases are a match to TRBD2. This CDR3 has 15 amino acids. The germline gives CDR1 MDHEN, CDR2 SYDVKM. J was trimmed by 16 bases and V by 5 bases; bases with no gene match: 12. The CDR3 sequence: CASSPGLAGGIWRYF. The CDR3 bases are TGTGCCAGCAGTCCCGGACTAGCGGGAGGGATCTGGCGATACTTC. Looking up the rest from reference TRBV28 and TRBJ2-4 gives the full variable domain: DVKVTQSSRYLVKRTGEKVFLECVQDMDHENMFWYRQDPGLGLRLIYFSYDVKMKEKGDIPEGYSVSREKKERFSLILESASTNQTSMYLCASSPGLAGGIWRYFGAGTRLSVL.

With respect to this clonotype: The junction and the germline gene differ at one end; a read error may be behind it. This chain links TRBV28 with TRBJ1-6; a possible D gene is TRBD1 (5 bases). Looked up from germline, CDR1 is MDHEN and CDR2 is SYDVKM. The CDR3 contains 14 residues. The CDR3 DNA is TGTGCCAGCATGTCGGGGCCGTTCAATTCACCCCCCCACTTT. Translation: CASMSGPFNSPPHF.

This clonotype occurred many times. The CDR3 loop reads CASSQDWNEQYF. In DNA form, the CDR3 reads TGTGCCAGCAGCCAAGATTGGAACGAGCAGTACTTC. This chain links TRBV4-2 with TRBJ2-7; D remains ambiguous. There are 12 residues in the CDR3. The ends were cut back, 0 bases at V and 5 bases at J, with 5 bases in the middle. Germline V gene sequence: CDR1 LGHNA, CDR2 YNFKEQ.

With regard to this clonotype: This CDR3 fails to terminate in the conserved phenylalanine or tryptophan, so it likely reflects a read error. The J gene is TRBJ1-1, the V gene TRBV7-8; D gene uncertain. Deletions cut 6 bases from V and 3 bases from J, with 20 bases between. The CDR3 runs 16 residues. Looked up from germline, CDR1 is SGHVS and CDR2 is FQNEAQ. DNA for the CDR3: TGTGCCAGCAGAGACCCCGGGAGTGCGTCGCACACTGAAGCTTTCTCT. This translates into CASRDPGSASHTEAFS.

This clonotype was found once. CDR3 nucleotide sequence: TGTGCCAGCAGCTCCGAACAGGGCCGTTCCTACGAGCAGTACGTC. Translating it yields CASSSEQGRSYEQYV. The gene calls are TRBV11-2 and TRBJ2-7; tentative D call: TRBD1 (6 bases). Germline V lookup: CDR1 SGHAT, CDR2 FQNNGV. CDR3 size: 15 residues. V lost 4 bases, J lost 1 base, and 14 bases lay in between.

In this sample, this clonotype turned up many times. V gene TRBV12-3 or TRBV12-4 combines with J gene TRBJ1-5, with D perhaps matching TRBD1 (6 bases). V was trimmed by 2 bases and J by 5 bases, leaving 10 bases between them. This CDR3 comprises 14 residues. The CDR3 is CASSLTAGDQPQHF. DNA for the CDR3: TGTGCCAGCAGTTTAACGGCAGGGGATCAGCCCCAGCATTTT.

This clonotype showed up many times. The chain combines TRBV11-2 with TRBJ1-3; TRBD1 might be the D (6 bases). V shed 3 bases and J shed 2 bases, with 8 bases lying between them. Germline loops: CDR1 SGHAT, CDR2 FQNNGV. The length of the CDR3 is 14 residues. Written as DNA, the CDR3 is TGTGCCAGCAGCTTCCCAGGGGCTGGAAACACCATATATTTT. It specifies CASSFPGAGNTIYF.

As regards this clonotype: The junction departs from the called germline gene at one end, perhaps through a read error. The V call is TRBV11-3, the J call TRBJ2-1; 8 bases map to TRBD2. Germline assignment: CDR1 SGHNT and CDR2 YENEEA. The CDR3 has 17 residues. The CDR3 reads CASSWTSPTLKYKEQFF. The DNA for the CDR3 is TGCGCCAGCAGCTGGACTAGCCCAACCCTCAAATACAAAGAGCAGTTCTTC.

V and J are TRBV28 and TRBJ2-7; 7 positions match TRBD1. The CDR3 has 17 residues. Germline V gene sequence: CDR1 MDHEN, CDR2 SYDVKM. V lost 4 bases, J lost 5 bases, and 17 bases stayed unmatched. The CDR3 DNA reads TGTGCCAGCAGTTCCGTTTTCGGCAGACAGGGTTCCCACGAGCAGTACTTC. Protein: CASSSVFGRQGSHEQYF.

This clonotype has only a few counts. Since a much larger clone is just one base distant, this may be a read error. The chain carries TRBV11-3 and TRBJ2-1; the D is unclear. The CDR3 length is 18 residues. Germline CDR1 SGHNT, CDR2 YENEEA. Trimming stripped 5 bases from V and 1 base from J, with 21 bases between. CDR3 protein: CASSPRPAVGGSYNEQFF. CDR3 sequence (DNA): TGTGCCAGCAGCCCACGACCTGCAGTGGGTGGGTCCTACAATGAGCAGTTCTTC.

The chain combines TRBV7-9 with TRBJ2-3; D is perhaps TRBD2 (6 bases). The CDR3 loop spans 15 amino acids. Germline loops: CDR1 SEHNR, CDR2 FQNEAQ (reference sequence). V lost 10 bases and J 0 bases, leaving 17 bases between the germline ends. In DNA form, the CDR3 reads TGTGCCATCCCTTCATGCGGGATAAGCACAGATACGCAGTATTTT. Its protein is CAIPSCGISTDTQYF.

This clonotype was counted only a few times. DNA of the CDR3: TGCGCCAGCAGCCGGCCGTCAACTAGCGGGAGCTACGAGCAGTACTTC. Translation gives CASSRPSTSGSYEQYF. This sequence joins TRBV4-1 and TRBJ2-7; TRBD2 matches 11 bases. J gave up 3 bases and V 4 bases, and 8 bases lay outside the gene matches. Germline-derived CDR1 and CDR2 are MGHRA and YSYEKL. The CDR3 covers 16 residues.

The V and J genes are TRBV5-5 and TRBJ2-1; tentatively, D is TRBD2 (5 bases). Germline CDR1 reads SGHKS; CDR2 reads YYEKEE (reference sequence). CDR3 length: 12 amino acids. Trimming pared 4 bases from V and 8 bases from J, leaving 10 bases between. The DNA of the CDR3 is TGTGCCAGCAGCCTAGAGAGGGATGAGCAGTTCTTC. This translates into CASSLERDEQFF.

This clonotype was picked up a small number of times. The chain uses TRBV12-3 or TRBV12-4 and TRBJ1-2; 11 bases are shared with TRBD1. V trimming: 6 bases; J trimming: 8 bases; junction bases outside the gene matches: 8. The CDR3 sequence is 14 residues long. For the CDR3, the DNA is TGTGCCAGCAGCCCCGGGACAGGGGGTAGAGGCTACACCTTC. This codes for CASSPGTGGRGYTF.

Turning to this clonotype: As the CDR3 is not closed by the conserved phenylalanine or tryptophan, this likely results from a read error. This rearrangement joins TRBV11-2 to TRBJ2-1; TRBD2 matches at 13 bases. Germline CDR1 SGHAT, CDR2 FQNNGV. With 4 bases clipped from V and 3 bases from J, the junction kept 3 bases outside the gene matches. CDR3 length: 16 amino acids. Written as DNA, the CDR3 is TGTGCCAGCAGCTCAACTAGCGGGAGGGTCTACAATGAGCAGTTCGTC. It specifies CASSSTSGRVYNEQFV.

On this clonotype: The junction shows a germline mismatch at one end, possibly a read error. The gene calls are TRBV11-1 and TRBJ2-1, with a possible D match to TRBD2 (5 bases). The CDR3 is 13 residues long. Germline values: CDR1 SGHAT, CDR2 FQDESV (reference sequence). The CDR3 bases are TGTGCCAGCAGCACTGGACTCTACTATGAGCAGTTCTTC. Translating gives CASSTGLYYEQFF.

This clonotype occurred once. The V call is TRBV6-6, the J call TRBJ1-1; 10 nucleotides align to TRBD1. Trimming at V came to 6 bases and at J to 0 bases, leaving 4 bases not matched to a gene. Germline assignment: CDR1 MNHNY and CDR2 SVGAGI (reference sequence). The CDR3 runs to 15 residues. The CDR3, as DNA: TGTGCCAGCAGCAGACAGGGGGCGTTGAACACTGAAGCTTTCTTT. Encoded protein: CASSRQGALNTEAFF.

The chain employs TRBV4-1 and TRBJ1-5; D is unresolved. Germline V gives CDR1 MGHRA, CDR2 YSYEKL. V shed 1 base and J shed 0 bases, with 4 bases lying between them. CDR3 size: 14 residues. The CDR3 sequence: CASSQVGSNQPQHF. CDR3 nucleotides: TGCGCCAGCAGCCAAGTAGGTAGCAATCAGCCCCAGCATTTT.

The genes are TRBV7-8 and TRBJ2-7; the D gene could be TRBD1 or TRBD2 (6 bases each). Deletions cut 4 bases from V and 3 bases from J, with 13 bases between. The CDR3 runs 14 residues. The V gene's germline CDR1 is SGHVS and CDR2 FQNEAQ. The CDR3, as DNA: TGTGCCAGCAGCTGGGGGGCCAGGAGCTACGAGCAGTACTTC. Translated, it gives CASSWGARSYEQYF.

This clonotype was counted many times. The chain recombines TRBV28 with TRBJ2-7; a weak D match, TRBD2 (6 bases). In germline, CDR1 is MDHEN, CDR2 SYDVKM. V lost 6 bases and J 0 bases, leaving 15 bases between the germline ends. This CDR3 is 15 amino acids long. The CDR3 DNA follows: TGTGCCAGCAGCACCGAGGAGGGGAGCTCCTACGAGCAGTACTTC. It is translated as CASSTEEGSSYEQYF.

In this sample, this clonotype turned up once. Possible read error: a much larger clone is one base away. The chain combines TRBV4-1 with TRBJ2-1; D may be TRBD1 (6 bases). The V gene lost 1 base and the J gene lost 5 bases, with 24 bases spanning the gap. The CDR3 extends over 19 amino acids. CDR1 is MGHRA and CDR2 is YSYEKL in the germline V gene. CDR3 DNA: TGCGCCAGCAGCCAAGGAAGGGGTAGTGGGGGCGGAGACGACAATGAGCAGTTCTTC. It specifies CASSQGRGSGGGDDNEQFF.

In its sample, this clonotype was seen many times. The chain uses TRBV13 and TRBJ2-7, with 7 nucleotides matching TRBD2. The V gene end was trimmed by 2 bases and the J gene end by 0 bases; junction bases not matched to a gene: 4. The CDR3 has 15 amino acids. The V gene's germline CDR1 is PRHDT and CDR2 FYEKMQ (reference sequence). The CDR3 reads CASSLMASGSYEQYF. As DNA, the CDR3 is TGTGCCAGCAGCTTAATGGCTAGCGGCTCCTACGAGCAGTACTTC.

This clonotype has a count of ten or more. The chain links TRBV5-4 to TRBJ2-5; D may be TRBD2 (6 bases). The CDR3 length is 14 residues. CDR1 and CDR2 (germline): SGHNT, YYREEE (reference sequence). The V gene lost 0 bases and the J gene lost 3 bases, with 9 bases spanning the gap. CDR3 DNA sequence: TGTGCCAGCAGCTTGGCGGGAGTCGAAGAGACCCAGTACTTC. This encodes CASSLAGVEETQYF.

This clonotype was counted ten times or more. This chain uses TRBV11-2 with TRBJ2-7, with a weak D call TRBD1 (5 bases). The germline V gene has CDR1 SGHAT and CDR2 FQNNGV. The CDR3 runs 13 residues. V gave up 2 bases and J gave up 2 bases, with 7 bases separating them. The CDR3 region has the DNA TGTGCCAGCAGCTTACTGGACACCTACGAGCAGTACTTC. Its translation is CASSLLDTYEQYF.

The chain combines TRBV6-1 with TRBJ2-1; D unclear. The CDR3 is 12 residues long. Germline V lookup: CDR1 MNHNS, CDR2 SASEGT. V lost 8 bases and J 2 bases, leaving 7 bases between the germline ends. The CDR3 DNA reads as TGTGCCAGCGGCCTCACCTACAATGAGCAGTTCTTC. This gives the protein CASGLTYNEQFF.

A word on this clonotype: As the CDR3 is not closed by the conserved phenylalanine or tryptophan, this likely results from a read error. This chain links TRBV7-9 with TRBJ2-1; TRBD2 might be the D (5 bases). The CDR3 totals 15 residues. V was clipped by 0 bases and J by 9 bases, with 15 bases between them. The V gene's germline CDR1 is SEHNR and CDR2 FQNEAQ (reference sequence). CDR3: CASSLAYLTEGEQFL. In nucleotides, the CDR3 is TGTGCCAGCAGCTTAGCGTACCTTACAGAGGGTGAGCAGTTCCTC.

Remarks on this clonotype: A junction boundary mismatches the germline segment, possibly from a read error. The chain combines TRBV11-2 with TRBJ2-5, with 11 bases matching TRBD2. The V gene's germline CDR1 is SGHAT and CDR2 FQNNGV. The CDR3 extends over 14 amino acids. The CDR3 region is CVSNLGLAGETQYF. DNA of the CDR3: TGTGTCAGCAACTTAGGACTAGCGGGAGAGACCCAGTACTTC.

This chain uses TRBV5-6 with TRBJ1-6; D call uncertain. CDR3 length: 15 residues. Trimming stripped 6 bases from V and 7 bases from J, with 17 bases between. Germline CDR1 SGHDT, CDR2 YYEEEE. The CDR3 DNA sequence: TGTGCCAGCAACTTTACGGGAAAAGTCAATTCACCCCTCCACTTT. This translates into CASNFTGKVNSPLHF.

As regards this clonotype: One end of the junction varies from germline; a read error may be responsible. The CDR3 bases are TGTGCCAGCAGTTTAGACCACGTTGTCTCCTACGAGCAGTACTTC. Residues: CASSLDHVVSYEQYF. This chain joins TRBV11-2 and TRBJ2-7; no clear D gene. CDR3 length equals 15 residues. CDR1 SGHAT and CDR2 FQNNGV come from the germline V gene.